These 32 T cell receptor beta chains share one sample of origin, sequenced in a study of Ad26.COV2.S vaccination and SARS-CoV-2 variants. Treatment described: around 19 received Ad26.COV2.S at low or high dose, single or two shots; roughly 5 received placebo; per-sample allocation not given. It was on day 63 after the first vaccine or placebo injection that samples were taken. TCRdb's table, derived via immunoSEQ multiplex PCR, lists solely in-frame clones and lacks some. The table lists 440,000 or so clones, 89% of them singletons, with about 1.7% in the top ten. The specimen was peripheral blood, collected in a trial of Ad26.COV2.S vaccine versus placebo. These receptors originate from a person between 18 and 59 years old who received the Ad26.COV2.S COVID-19 vaccine or a placebo.

The chain links TRBV7-6 to TRBJ2-7, with unresolved D. The CDR3 spans 13 residues. Trimming shortened V by 4 bases and J by 2 bases, and 9 bases separated the two germline ends. The V gene's germline CDR1 is SGHVS and CDR2 FNYEAQ. The CDR3 bases are TGTGCCAGCAGCTCCCAGGAAACCTACGAGCAGTACTTC. Amino acids: CASSSQETYEQYF.

This clone was found once. This chain links TRBV19 with TRBJ2-7; TRBD2 matches at 15 bases. This CDR3 region has 21 residues. Germline V gives CDR1 LNHDA, CDR2 SQIVND (reference sequence). Trimming at V came to 5 bases and at J to 0 bases, leaving 17 bases not matched to a gene. The CDR3 nucleotides read TGTGCCAGTAGTCCGTCCCCACCGGGACTAGCGGGGGGAACGATCTCCTACGAGCAGTACTTC. It is translated as CASSPSPPGLAGGTISYEQYF.

The chain employs TRBV6-5 and TRBJ2-1; D gene uncertain. Germline V gene lookup returns CDR1 MNHEY and CDR2 SVGAGI. CDR3 length equals 11 residues. V was pared by 2 bases and J by 10 bases, with 6 bases between. CDR3 loop: CASSYGPEQFF. CDR3 coding DNA: TGTGCCAGCAGTTACGGACCGGAGCAGTTCTTC.

This rearrangement joins TRBV13 to TRBJ2-7; 8 nucleotides match TRBD1. With V trimmed by 5 bases and J by 5 bases, 14 bases remained unmatched. Germline CDR1 PRHDT, CDR2 FYEKMQ (reference sequence). This CDR3 region has 16 residues. The CDR3 DNA sequence: TGTGCCAGCAGCCCCCACCGGGACAGGTCCCTACACGAGCAGTACTTC. Its protein product is CASSPHRDRSLHEQYF.

The V call is TRBV6-6, the J call TRBJ1-5, with D maybe TRBD1 (6 bases). The CDR3 contains 14 residues. Germline loops: CDR1 MNHNY, CDR2 SVGAGI (reference sequence). The V end was cut by 7 bases, the J end by 3 bases, with 13 bases between. CDR3 nucleotides: TGTGCCAGCATTCTACAGGGATCCAATCAGCCCCAGCATTTT. As protein: CASILQGSNQPQHF.

The V and J genes are TRBV12-3 or TRBV12-4 and TRBJ2-7; TRBD1 might be the D (5 bases). This CDR3 has 11 amino acids. V gave up 6 bases and J gave up 9 bases, with 12 bases separating them. CDR3 sequence (DNA): TGTGCCAGCAGCCCAGGGTTTCGGCAGTACTTC. Translating it yields CASSPGFRQYF.

This rearrangement joins TRBV4-1 to TRBJ1-5; D may be TRBD1 (6 bases). V was cut by 4 bases and J by 5 bases, with 12 bases left in between. This CDR3 contains 14 residues. In germline, CDR1 is MGHRA, CDR2 YSYEKL. The CDR3 loop is CASSLTGGDQPQHF. CDR3 coding DNA: TGCGCCAGCAGCCTTACGGGGGGCGATCAGCCCCAGCATTTT.

This chain connects TRBV4-2 to TRBJ1-4; no definite D call. V was clipped by 4 bases and J by 4 bases, with 22 bases between them. Germline CDR1 reads LGHNA; CDR2 reads YNFKEQ. This CDR3 spans 18 amino acids. Here the CDR3 reads CASSPQNPNSGFNEKLFF. Written as DNA, the CDR3 is TGTGCCAGCAGCCCCCAGAATCCTAACTCTGGTTTTAATGAAAAACTGTTTTTT.

The rearrangement joins TRBV6-5 to TRBJ1-6, with D possibly being TRBD1 (5 bases). Per the germline V gene, CDR1 is MNHEY and CDR2 is SVGAGI. Trimming cost V 2 bases and J 7 bases, with 15 bases left between them. The CDR3 consists of 16 residues. The CDR3 sequence is CASSYATGTINSPLHF. As DNA, the CDR3 is TGTGCCAGCAGTTACGCCACCGGGACTATCAATTCACCCCTCCACTTT.

The rearrangement joins TRBV24-1 to TRBJ1-2, with 8 bases fitting TRBD1. The CDR3 extends over 15 amino acids. Per germline, CDR1 KGHDR and CDR2 SFDVKD. V trimming: 4 bases; J trimming: 6 bases; junction bases outside the gene matches: 9. This CDR3 reads CATSDQTGQGNGYTF. Written as DNA, the CDR3 is TGTGCCACCAGTGACCAAACCGGACAGGGCAATGGCTACACCTTC.

The V call is TRBV27, the J call TRBJ1-2; D call uncertain. The germline V gene encodes CDR1 MNHEY and CDR2 SMNVEV (reference sequence). CDR3 length equals 16 residues. Trimming removed 6 bases from V and 3 bases from J, with 20 bases in between. CDR3 nucleotides: TGTGCCAGCAGGCCTCTGCTCCAAGGTCGCGACTATGGCTACACCTTC. Translated, it gives CASRPLLQGRDYGYTF.

J is TRBJ1-1 and V is TRBV29-1; 9 nucleotides line up with TRBD1. The length of the CDR3 is 14 residues. In germline, CDR1 is SQVTM, CDR2 ANQGSEA. The trim removed 4 bases at V and 5 bases at J, leaving 8 bases unmatched. In DNA form, the CDR3 reads TGCAGCGTTGCCCGGGACAGGGTTGGGACTGAAGCTTTCTTT. It yields the protein CSVARDRVGTEAFF.

This sequence joins TRBV6-2 or TRBV6-3 and TRBJ2-3; D perhaps matches TRBD1 (6 bases). CDR1 is MNHEY and CDR2 is SVGEGT in the germline V gene. Trimming pared 0 bases from V and 2 bases from J, leaving 18 bases between. The CDR3 runs to 18 residues. DNA for the CDR3: TGTGCCAGCAGTTACTCGTCTAGCTCACAGGGATTCACAGATACGCAGTATTTT. Encoded protein: CASSYSSSSQGFTDTQYF.

This chain connects TRBV11-3 to TRBJ2-1; 9 positions agree with TRBD2. The CDR3 sequence is 16 residues long. J lost 2 bases, V lost 1 base, and 3 bases had no gene match. Germline V gene lookup returns CDR1 SGHNT and CDR2 YENEEA. CDR3 nucleotide sequence: TGTGCCAGCAGCTTAGGACTAGCGGTCCCCTACAATGAGCAGTTCTTC. Its protein is CASSLGLAVPYNEQFF.

The chain uses TRBV5-1 and TRBJ2-3; D possibly uses TRBD1 or TRBD2 (5 bases each). This CDR3 is 15 amino acids long. Per germline, CDR1 SGHRS and CDR2 YFSETQ. V lost 4 bases and J lost 4, with 16 bases in between. This CDR3 is CASSDSGRDSDTQYF. The DNA for the CDR3 is TGCGCCAGCAGCGACTCAGGGAGAGATTCAGATACGCAGTATTTT.

The rearrangement joins TRBV7-9 to TRBJ2-6; D is unresolved. The V gene's germline CDR1 is SEHNR and CDR2 FQNEAQ (reference sequence). Trimming took off 2 bases at V and 4 bases at J, with 9 bases between the two ends. The CDR3 length is 15 residues. The CDR3 sequence: CASSLFLTGANVLTF. CDR3 coding DNA: TGTGCCAGCAGCTTATTCCTTACGGGGGCCAACGTCCTGACTTTC.

The chain links TRBV19 to TRBJ2-5, with 7 bases matching TRBD2. The CDR3 loop spans 15 amino acids. J was trimmed by 5 bases and V by 7 bases; bases with no gene match: 13. The germline V gene encodes CDR1 LNHDA and CDR2 SQIVND (reference sequence). The CDR3 reads CASTPLGGGPETQYF. CDR3 coding DNA: TGTGCCAGTACCCCCTTGGGGGGAGGGCCGGAGACCCAGTACTTC.

A single count supports this clone. Other DNA sequences of this sample code for an identical CDR3. This chain links TRBV5-1 with TRBJ1-4; D gene uncertain. Germline V CDR1 and CDR2: SGHRS, YFSETQ. The CDR3 totals 14 residues. V was pared by 4 bases and J by 3 bases, with 10 bases between. The DNA for the CDR3 is TGCGCCAGCAGCACGGGGAGGTCTAATGAAAAACTGTTTTTT. Residues: CASSTGRSNEKLFF.

The genes are TRBV5-1 and TRBJ1-6; perhaps TRBD1 as D (5 bases). Trimming left V 3 bases short and J 7 bases short, with 11 bases between. Germline V gene data show CDR1 as SGHRS and CDR2 as YFSETQ. The CDR3 is 14 amino acids. CDR3 in DNA: TGCGCCAGCAGCTCGGGGGATCGAAATTCACCCCTCCACTTT. This sequence encodes CASSSGDRNSPLHF. Full variable domain (missing parts from reference TRBV5-1 and TRBJ1-6): KAGVTQTPRYLIKTRGQQVTLSCSPISGHRSVSWYQQTPGQGLQFLFEYFSETQRNKGNFPGRFSGRQFSNSRSEMNVSTLELGDSALYLCASSSGDRNSPLHFGNGTRLTVT.

Points on this clone: One end of the junction does not line up with germline, which may come from a read error. The chain combines TRBV7-7 with TRBJ2-3; D possibly corresponds to TRBD1 (5 bases). CDR1 is SSHAT, CDR2 FNYEAQ, per germline (reference sequence). The CDR3 contains 16 residues. In DNA, the CDR3 is TGTGCTAGCAGCCAAGGTCTTGACAGTGTTACAGATACGCAGTATTTT. Translation gives CASSQGLDSVTDTQYF.

This chain connects TRBV4-2 to TRBJ2-7; perhaps TRBD1 as D (6 bases). Per the germline V gene, CDR1 is LGHNA and CDR2 is YNFKEQ. V lost 6 bases and J lost 3, with 12 bases in between. The length of the CDR3 is 13 residues. The CDR3 DNA reads as TGTGCCAGCAGATGGGTCAGGGGCTACGAGCAGTACTTC. This sequence encodes CASRWVRGYEQYF.

The rearrangement uses TRBV11-2 and TRBJ2-2; 12 positions match TRBD2. The CDR3 has 16 residues. V lost 5 bases, J lost 7 bases, and 8 bases stayed unmatched. CDR1 SGHAT and CDR2 FQNNGV come from the germline V gene. CDR3 nucleotides: TGTGCCAGCAGCCCAAGACTAGCGGGAGACATCGGGGAGCTGTTTTTT. This gives the protein CASSPRLAGDIGELFF.

This chain connects TRBV9 to TRBJ1-2; D unclear. Germline V CDR1 and CDR2: SGDLS, YYNGEE. V lost 0 bases, J lost 7 bases, and 19 bases lay in between. The CDR3 loop spans 16 amino acids. CDR3 sequence (DNA): TGTGCCAGCAGCGTAGAACTTCACAGTAACTCGCGTGGCTACACCTTC. It is translated as CASSVELHSNSRGYTF.

CDR3 loop: CASSRLAVQETQYF. DNA of the CDR3: TGTGCCAGTAGTCGACTAGCGGTCCAAGAGACCCAGTACTTC. V gene TRBV19 combines with J gene TRBJ2-5, with 9 bases aligning to TRBD2. V shed 5 bases, J shed 1 base, and the junction held 2 bases outside the gene matches. The CDR3 consists of 14 residues. Germline V gives CDR1 LNHDA, CDR2 SQIVND (reference sequence). Full variable domain (remainder filled in from reference TRBV19 and TRBJ2-5): DGGITQSPKYLFRKEGQNVTLSCEQNLNHDAMYWYRQDPGQGLRLIYYSQIVNDFQKGDIAEGYSVSREKKESFPLTVTSAQKNPTAFYLCASSRLAVQETQYFGPGTRLLVL.

The V gene is TRBV7-8, the J gene TRBJ2-7; D is perhaps TRBD1 (5 bases). The CDR3 has 14 residues. Per the germline V gene, CDR1 is SGHVS and CDR2 is FQNEAQ. With 5 bases removed from V and 0 bases from J, the gap between germline ends came to 11 bases. In nucleotides, the CDR3 is TGTGCCAGCAGCCAAACAGGTGGCTCCTACGAGCAGTACTTC. It specifies CASSQTGGSYEQYF.

V is TRBV25-1 and J is TRBJ1-6; D unresolved. The germline CDR1 and CDR2 sequences are MGHDK and SYGVNS. CDR3 length equals 13 residues. V gave up 5 bases and J gave up 5 bases, with 7 bases separating them. This CDR3 is CASSIQDNSPLHF. In DNA form, the CDR3 reads TGTGCCAGCAGTATACAAGATAATTCACCCCTCCACTTT.

V and J are TRBV13 and TRBJ2-1, with TRBD1 matching 7 bases. The V and J ends lost 5 bases and 1 base, in that order; junction bases with no gene match: 5. This CDR3 spans 15 amino acids. Per germline, CDR1 PRHDT and CDR2 FYEKMQ (reference sequence). CDR3 DNA sequence: TGTGCCAGCAGCCAAGGGGGCCGTTCCTACAATGAGCAGTTCTTC. The encoded protein is CASSQGGRSYNEQFF.

The chain links TRBV9 to TRBJ2-1; D might be TRBD1 (5 bases). Germline CDR1 reads SGDLS; CDR2 reads YYNGEE. The CDR3 spans 15 residues. Trimming took off 5 bases at V and 3 bases at J, with 15 bases between the two ends. Here the CDR3 reads CASSDSKTVYNEQFF. In nucleotides, the CDR3 is TGTGCCAGCAGTGACTCCAAGACAGTCTACAATGAGCAGTTCTTC.

The V and J genes are TRBV27 and TRBJ1-1; D not resolved. The V and J ends lost 4 bases and 4 bases respectively, with 13 bases between them. Germline V lookup: CDR1 MNHEY, CDR2 SMNVEV (reference sequence). This CDR3 comprises 14 residues. CDR3 bases: TGTGCCAGCAGTTGGGCAGACCCAGGCACTGAAGCTTTCTTT. Its protein product is CASSWADPGTEAFF.

This clone was picked up one time. This rearrangement joins TRBV27 to TRBJ1-1; 8 bases agree with TRBD1. The CDR3 runs 13 residues. V shed 3 bases and J 8 bases; nucleotides not matched to a gene: 5. Germline V gene sequence: CDR1 MNHEY, CDR2 SMNVEV (reference sequence). The CDR3 protein is CASSFGQGVEAFF. Written as DNA, the CDR3 is TGTGCCAGCAGTTTCGGACAGGGAGTAGAAGCTTTCTTT.

J is TRBJ2-3 and V is TRBV15, with D perhaps matching TRBD1 (7 bases). This CDR3 is built from 17 residues. V gave up 3 bases and J gave up 4 bases, with 20 bases separating them. The germline gives CDR1 LNHNV, CDR2 YYDKDF (reference sequence). CDR3: CATSRGFRAGGPDTQYF. In DNA, the CDR3 is TGTGCCACCAGCAGGGGATTCAGGGCAGGGGGGCCAGATACGCAGTATTTT.

The chain couples TRBV5-1 to TRBJ2-7; 8 bases align to TRBD2. Germline V lookup: CDR1 SGHRS, CDR2 YFSETQ. The CDR3 is made up of 16 amino acids. V gave up 6 bases and J gave up 1 base; unmatched junction bases: 12. The CDR3 sequence: CASKTFTGTSSYEQYF. The CDR3 DNA sequence: TGCGCCAGCAAGACTTTTACCGGGACTAGTTCCTACGAGCAGTACTTC. Variable domain in full (rest from reference TRBV5-1 and TRBJ2-7): KAGVTQTPRYLIKTRGQQVTLSCSPISGHRSVSWYQQTPGQGLQFLFEYFSETQRNKGNFPGRFSGRQFSNSRSEMNVSTLELGDSALYLCASKTFTGTSSYEQYFGPGTRLTVT.